This is a list of T cell receptor beta chains from one sample in a study of blood T cells in healthy people across ages. TCRdb re-called the 5' RACE reads with MiXCR, one entry per CDR3 protein. The data contain 1.5 million to 2 million distinct CDR3 sequences, under 30% of them singletons. The sequencing sample was made of blood. The receptors here all came from a woman in her 30s in good health. CDR3s leave out the opening cysteine and the closing phenylalanine or tryptophan. Fields, in order: V gene, J gene, CDR3 length, CDR3 protein.

v_call: TRBV7-2; j_call: TRBJ2-4; cdr3_length: 14; cdr3_aa: ASSLSLGLTKNIQY
v_call: TRBV2; j_call: TRBJ2-4; cdr3_length: 12; cdr3_aa: ASSERVVKNIQY
v_call: TRBV28; j_call: TRBJ1-2; cdr3_length: 12; cdr3_aa: ASSRDRSYYGYT
v_call: TRBV20-1; j_call: TRBJ2-3; cdr3_length: 13; cdr3_aa: SARDVGLAGERQY
v_call: TRBV11-2; j_call: TRBJ1-4; cdr3_length: 13; cdr3_aa: ASSLPTGINEKLF
v_call: TRBV7-3; j_call: TRBJ2-2; cdr3_length: 12; cdr3_aa: ASNFEGNTGELF
v_call: TRBV29-1; j_call: TRBJ2-2; cdr3_length: 12; cdr3_aa: SVEVLANTGELF
v_call: TRBV6-1; j_call: TRBJ2-6; cdr3_length: 16; cdr3_aa: ASGEANRGFSGANVLT
v_call: TRBV7-2; j_call: TRBJ2-5; cdr3_length: 11; cdr3_aa: ASSNQGQETQY
v_call: TRBV7-6; j_call: TRBJ2-7; cdr3_length: 15; cdr3_aa: ASSSGPGLAGGEEQY
v_call: TRBV5-1; j_call: TRBJ2-2; cdr3_length: 13; cdr3_aa: ASSMGLHSTGELF
v_call: TRBV28; j_call: TRBJ2-5; cdr3_length: 12; cdr3_aa: ASSLSRGSRMQY
v_call: TRBV28; j_call: TRBJ1-1; cdr3_length: 12; cdr3_aa: ASRGGQFYTEAF
v_call: TRBV9; j_call: TRBJ2-1; cdr3_length: 12; cdr3_aa: ASSVASLSNEQF
v_call: TRBV29-1; j_call: TRBJ2-7; cdr3_length: 12; cdr3_aa: SVVVGLHSYEQY
v_call: TRBV4-1; j_call: TRBJ2-3; cdr3_length: 17; cdr3_aa: ASSQGPSGGVGGTDTQY
v_call: TRBV7-2; j_call: TRBJ2-7; cdr3_length: 13; cdr3_aa: ASSLREGHSYEQY
v_call: TRBV2; j_call: TRBJ2-1; cdr3_length: 13; cdr3_aa: ASRPTGGVRNEQF
v_call: TRBV20-1; j_call: TRBJ1-2; cdr3_length: 13; cdr3_aa: SAGTGVGAARGYT
v_call: TRBV2; j_call: TRBJ1-1; cdr3_length: 11; cdr3_aa: ATFRGQNTEAF
v_call: TRBV6-5; j_call: TRBJ2-5; cdr3_length: 12; cdr3_aa: ASSPPGSLETQY
v_call: TRBV20-1; j_call: TRBJ2-1; cdr3_length: 13; cdr3_aa: SARDYRMSGETQF
v_call: TRBV5-1; j_call: TRBJ2-7; cdr3_length: 12; cdr3_aa: ASSLAPVDYEQY
v_call: TRBV2; j_call: TRBJ1-2; cdr3_length: 15; cdr3_aa: ASSEGTGEKFNYGYT
v_call: TRBV21-1; j_call: TRBJ2-5; cdr3_length: 13; cdr3_aa: ASSPRGLLQETQY
v_call: TRBV3-1; j_call: TRBJ1-2; cdr3_length: 14; cdr3_aa: ASSQDPLTGNYGYT
v_call: TRBV20-1; j_call: TRBJ1-4; cdr3_length: 11; cdr3_aa: SAATGGSGKLF
v_call: TRBV28; j_call: TRBJ2-7; cdr3_length: 13; cdr3_aa: ASSLGTGPDYEQY
v_call: TRBV28; j_call: TRBJ2-7; cdr3_length: 10; cdr3_aa: ASSLFDYEQY
v_call: TRBV11-2; j_call: TRBJ2-3; cdr3_length: 11; cdr3_aa: ASSSRTVFTQY
v_call: TRBV12-3/TRBV12-4; j_call: TRBJ2-7; cdr3_length: 13; cdr3_aa: ASGWGSGVSETRY
v_call: TRBV7-2; j_call: TRBJ1-2; cdr3_length: 13; cdr3_aa: ASSPDRGGFYGYT
v_call: TRBV29-1; j_call: TRBJ2-1; cdr3_length: 11; cdr3_aa: SVRDTDYNEQF
v_call: TRBV20-1; j_call: TRBJ2-1; cdr3_length: 12; cdr3_aa: GALAGGSYNEQF
v_call: TRBV25-1; j_call: TRBJ2-1; cdr3_length: 13; cdr3_aa: APIGGSPPYNEQF
v_call: TRBV9; j_call: TRBJ1-1; cdr3_length: 12; cdr3_aa: ASSVGGENTEAF
v_call: TRBV18; j_call: TRBJ1-2; cdr3_length: 11; cdr3_aa: ASSPDAHLGYT
v_call: TRBV5-1; j_call: TRBJ1-6; cdr3_length: 14; cdr3_aa: ASSLGLGTVRSPLH
v_call: TRBV9; j_call: TRBJ2-3; cdr3_length: 14; cdr3_aa: ASSGNPGQPTNTQY
v_call: TRBV5-1; j_call: TRBJ1-1; cdr3_length: 12; cdr3_aa: ASSSETVGAEAF
v_call: TRBV4-1; j_call: TRBJ1-1; cdr3_length: 13; cdr3_aa: ASSQDGGPGTEAF
v_call: TRBV20-1; j_call: TRBJ1-2; cdr3_length: 10; cdr3_aa: SATAGTIGYT
v_call: TRBV7-2; j_call: TRBJ2-5; cdr3_length: 11; cdr3_aa: ASSSGPTAAQY
v_call: TRBV7-2; j_call: TRBJ2-1; cdr3_length: 14; cdr3_aa: ASSKQGALVSNEQF
v_call: TRBV2; j_call: TRBJ2-4; cdr3_length: 10; cdr3_aa: ASSESVDIQY
v_call: TRBV6-1; j_call: TRBJ2-1; cdr3_length: 14; cdr3_aa: ASSEPRGSSYNEQF
v_call: TRBV5-1; j_call: TRBJ2-5; cdr3_length: 12; cdr3_aa: ASSSWGGVETQY
v_call: TRBV12-5; j_call: TRBJ2-7; cdr3_length: 13; cdr3_aa: ASAPGESSSYEQY
v_call: TRBV7-8; j_call: TRBJ1-6; cdr3_length: 14; cdr3_aa: ASSLLGRSYNSPLH
v_call: TRBV18; j_call: TRBJ2-3; cdr3_length: 13; cdr3_aa: ASSQLAGAVDTQY
v_call: TRBV11-2; j_call: TRBJ1-1; cdr3_length: 10; cdr3_aa: ASSLGTAPAF
v_call: TRBV13; j_call: TRBJ2-2; cdr3_length: 12; cdr3_aa: ASSLGQGVGELF
v_call: TRBV7-9; j_call: TRBJ1-2; cdr3_length: 13; cdr3_aa: ASSPEVEEFIGYT